Sequencing of this TCR beta chain was carried out in a study of T cell responses to AZD1222 COVID-19 vaccine. Germline V gene lookup returns CDR1 MDHEN and CDR2 SYDVKM. CDR3 size: 14 residues. Trimming removed 9 bases from V and 0 bases from J; junction bases left unmatched: 7. General observations from the study: Rises in breadth and depth of Spike-specific TCRs came after two AZD1222 doses.

Comments on this clone: The antigen is unknown.

Only in-frame clones appear in the TCRdb table, and some are missing; sequencing was by immunoSEQ multiplex PCR. Of around 63,000 clones in the sample, 85% are singletons; the top ten hold roughly a fifth. This material consisted of peripheral blood, taken on day 0 of AZD1222 vaccination. J is TRBJ1-1 and V is TRBV28; 7 bases line up with TRBD1. The source of this sequence is an adult in good health. The CDR3, as DNA: TGTGCCAGTACCACAGGGGCAATGAACACTGAAGCTTTCTTT. It translates to CASTTGAMNTEAFF.